This TCR beta chain was sequenced during a study of shared clonotypes between healthy human individuals. The overall study: The people who gave samples were a couple of women and a few men aged 18 to 49. Whole-study results and caveats: Read depth was anticipated to influence clonotype sharing among donors. Only a few donors were included, so the genetic and exposure-history diversity represented was limited.

The study separated CD4+ cells into CD45RA+ naive and CD45RA-negative memory subsets. A word on this clone: Its target is not known.

Sequencing used immunoSEQ multiplex PCR; TCRdb keeps in-frame clones, though not all of them. The sample lists over a million clones; 95% to 99% were seen once. Trimming cost V 3 bases and J 5 bases, with 9 bases left between them. Germline V CDR1 and CDR2: LNHDA, SQIVND (reference sequence). This CDR3 contains 13 residues. The V and J genes are TRBV19 and TRBJ2-3; possible D gene TRBD1, 6 bases. Sequencing was done on a sample of naive CD4+ T cells sorted from blood. Subset noted: CD45RA+ positively selected. The TCR originated in a man aged 30-40 years in good health. The CDR3 is CASSMGAVDTQYF. CDR3 bases: TGTGCCAGTAGTATGGGGGCGGTAGATACGCAGTATTTT.